The rows below give T cell receptor beta chains drawn from one sample of a study of blood T cell repertoires in COVID-19. TCRdb keeps only in-frame clones here, not all; method: immunoSEQ multiplex PCR. The repertoire includes more than 25,000 clones, over 70% of them detected once, and 45% to 55% sits in the top ten. The sequenced sample was peripheral blood. The receptors stem from a man in his forties or fifties with active or convalescent COVID-19. Both conserved end residues are part of each CDR3. The order of the fields is J gene, V gene, clone size, D gene, CDR3 protein, CDR3 DNA. The D gene is left open where the match is weak. Size is omitted from some rows. Given values are once, few, many or a class for expanded clones.

>TRBJ1-2|TRBV4-1|NA|TRBD1
CASSQWDSSYGYTF
TGCGCCAGCAGCCAATGGGACAGTAGCTATGGCTACACCTTC
>TRBJ2-1|TRBV7-9|medium-sized|TRBD2
CASSSARGGNEQFF
TGTGCCAGCAGCTCCGCTCGGGGGGGCAATGAGCAGTTCTTC
>TRBJ2-7|TRBV12-5|few|TRBD2
CASGLVLAGGLPTYEQYF
TGTGCTAGTGGTTTGGTACTAGCGGGAGGTTTACCTACCTACGAGCAGTACTTC
>TRBJ1-2|TRBV18|NA|TRBD1
CASSISGTGAFGYTF
TGTGCCAGCTCGATCTCCGGGACAGGGGCCTTTGGCTACACCTTC
>TRBJ1-5|TRBV15|NA|NA
CATSRTPGYQPQHF
TGTGCCACCAGCAGAACTCCGGGGTATCAGCCCCAGCATTTT
>TRBJ2-1|TRBV14|NA|NA
CASSPGDINEQFF
TGTGCCAGCAGCCCCGGCGACATCAATGAGCAGTTCTTC
>TRBJ1-1|TRBV27|NA|NA
CASSPTGTEAFF
TGTGCCAGCAGCCCCACGGGCACTGAAGCTTTCTTT
>TRBJ2-7|TRBV5-5|few|TRBD1
CASRPPGQTYEQYF
TGTGCCAGCAGGCCACCGGGACAGACCTACGAGCAGTACTTC
>TRBJ2-5|TRBV6-1|NA|NA
CASSESRVETQYF
TGTGCCAGCAGTGAATCCCGAGTTGAGACCCAGTACTTC
>TRBJ2-3|TRBV7-3|NA|TRBD2
CASSPLSGGPTDTQYF
TGTGCCAGCAGCCCTCTTAGCGGGGGGCCGACAGATACGCAGTATTTT
>TRBJ2-5|TRBV20-1|NA|TRBD2
CSASPRSSGRFGQETQYF
TGCAGTGCTAGTCCACGGTCTAGCGGGAGGTTCGGCCAAGAGACCCAGTACTTC
>TRBJ2-1|TRBV10-3|NA|TRBD2
CAISGASGRENEQFF
TGTGCCATCAGTGGGGCTAGCGGGAGGGAGAATGAGCAGTTCTTC
>TRBJ1-2|TRBV9|NA|NA
CASSPHNNYGYTF
TGTGCCAGCAGCCCCCACAATAACTATGGCTACACCTTC
>TRBJ2-5|TRBV7-3|NA|NA
CASSSGPEETQYF
TGTGCCAGCAGCTCAGGCCCCGAGGAGACCCAGTACTTC
>TRBJ1-2|TRBV28|few|NA
CASSSLDYGYTF
TGTGCCAGCAGTTCTCTAGACTATGGCTACACCTTC
>TRBJ1-4|TRBV27|NA|TRBD1
CASSLPTGVGKLFF
TGTGCCAGCAGTTTACCGACAGGGGTTGGAAAACTGTTTTTT
>TRBJ2-1|TRBV10-2|few|NA
CASSVGQYNEQFF
TGCGCCAGCAGTGTTGGGCAGTACAATGAGCAGTTCTTC
>TRBJ1-2|TRBV3-1/TRBV3-2|NA|NA
CASSQPGQIYGYTF
TGTGCCAGCAGCCAACCCGGACAGATCTATGGCTACACCTTC
>TRBJ2-3|TRBV5-1|NA|TRBD2
CASSVRLAGGLSTDTQYF
TGCGCCAGCAGCGTCCGACTAGCGGGGGGGCTAAGCACAGATACGCAGTATTTT
>TRBJ1-3|TRBV5-1|NA|TRBD1
CASSSQGDGNTIYF
TGCGCCAGCAGCTCGCAGGGGGATGGAAACACCATATATTTT
>TRBJ2-7|TRBV29-1|NA|NA
CSAEGPYEQYF
TGCAGCGCTGAAGGGCCATACGAGCAGTACTTC
>TRBJ2-5|TRBV6-5|once|NA
CASSYPRTGNKETQYF
TGTGCCAGCAGTTACCCCCGTACAGGGAATAAAGAGACCCAGTACTTC
>TRBJ1-2|TRBV7-9|NA|TRBD1
CASSPRQGAMGYTF
TGTGCCAGCAGCCCAAGACAGGGGGCTATGGGCTACACCTTC
>TRBJ1-1|TRBV5-1|NA|TRBD1
CASSWPRDRGLNTEAFF
TGCGCCAGCAGCTGGCCCCGGGACAGGGGGCTGAACACTGAAGCTTTCTTT
>TRBJ1-4|TRBV7-3|NA|NA
CASSSPTGSNEKLFF
TGTGCCAGCAGCTCCCCAACGGGGTCTAATGAAAAACTGTTTTTT
>TRBJ1-1|TRBV29-1|NA|TRBD1
CSVGDRLGEAFF
TGCAGCGTAGGGGACAGGCTCGGGGAAGCTTTCTTT
>TRBJ2-3|TRBV6-5|NA|TRBD2
CASSERDQEDTQYF
TGTGCCAGCAGCGAGCGGGATCAGGAAGATACGCAGTATTTT
>TRBJ1-5|TRBV28|NA|NA
CASNKRWGRRGNQPQHF
TGTGCCAGCAATAAACGGTGGGGGCGAAGAGGCAATCAGCCCCAGCATTTT
>TRBJ1-2|TRBV6-4|medium-sized|NA
CASSDSGTNGYTF
TGTGCCAGCAGTGACTCTGGGACAAATGGCTACACCTTC
>TRBJ2-3|TRBV19|once|NA
CASSRGRIPDTQYF
TGTGCCAGTAGTCGAGGCCGTATTCCAGATACGCAGTATTTT
>TRBJ2-3|TRBV24-1|NA|NA
CATSDFSGVSGDTQYF
TGTGCCACCAGTGATTTTTCCGGGGTATCGGGAGATACGCAGTATTTT
>TRBJ2-7|TRBV19|NA|TRBD2
CASSMGREGIYEQYF
TGTGCCAGTAGTATGGGGCGGGAGGGGATATACGAGCAGTACTTC
>TRBJ2-5|TRBV19|few|NA
CASSIRKGPHQETQYF
TGTGCCAGTAGTATAAGAAAGGGGCCGCACCAAGAGACCCAGTACTTC
>TRBJ2-2|TRBV5-1|NA|TRBD1
CASSFVAGGDTGELFF
TGCGCCAGCAGCTTTGTGGCAGGGGGCGACACCGGGGAGCTGTTTTTT
>TRBJ2-5|TRBV7-6|NA|NA
CASRSLWTQYF
TGTGCCAGCAGGAGTCTTTGGACCCAGTACTTC
>TRBJ1-1|TRBV5-8|few|TRBD1
CASSRDRENTEAFF
TGTGCCAGCAGCCGGGACAGGGAGAACACTGAAGCTTTCTTT
>TRBJ2-3|TRBV10-3|NA|NA
CAISDSQAADTQYF
TGTGCCATCAGTGATTCTCAGGCCGCAGATACGCAGTATTTT
>TRBJ1-6|TRBV9|NA|TRBD1
CASSDRDRDRNSPLHF
TGTGCCAGCAGTGACCGGGACAGGGACAGAAATTCACCCCTCCACTTT
>TRBJ2-4|TRBV19|NA|TRBD2
CASSHLGAAREERGGRNIQYF
TGTGCCAGTAGCCACCTTGGCGCCGCCCGAGAGGAGCGGGGGGGGAGAAACATTCAGTACTTC
>TRBJ2-1|TRBV6-1|few|NA
CASSDHSRPYNEQFF
TGTGCCAGCAGTGATCACAGTAGGCCCTACAATGAGCAGTTCTTC
>TRBJ2-5|TRBV7-2|NA|NA
CASSFAWGHQETQYF
TGTGCCAGCAGCTTTGCTTGGGGGCACCAAGAGACCCAGTACTTC